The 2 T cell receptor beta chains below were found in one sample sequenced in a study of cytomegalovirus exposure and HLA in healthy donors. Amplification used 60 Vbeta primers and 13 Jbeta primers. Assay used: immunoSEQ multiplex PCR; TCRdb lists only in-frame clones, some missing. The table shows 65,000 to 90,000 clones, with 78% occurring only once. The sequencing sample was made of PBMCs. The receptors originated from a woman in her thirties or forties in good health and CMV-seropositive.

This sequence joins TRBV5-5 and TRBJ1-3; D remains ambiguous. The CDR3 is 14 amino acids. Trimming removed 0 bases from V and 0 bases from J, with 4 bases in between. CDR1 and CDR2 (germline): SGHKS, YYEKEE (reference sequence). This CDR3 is CASSLDSSGNTIYF. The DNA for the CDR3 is TGTGCCAGCAGCTTGGACAGCTCTGGAAACACCATATATTTT.

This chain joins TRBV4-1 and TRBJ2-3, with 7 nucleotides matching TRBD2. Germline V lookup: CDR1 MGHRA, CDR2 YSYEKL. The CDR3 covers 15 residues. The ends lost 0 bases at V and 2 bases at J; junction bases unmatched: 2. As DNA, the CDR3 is TGCGCCAGCAGCCAAGACGGGGGGTCCACAGATACGCAGTATTTT. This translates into CASSQDGGSTDTQYF.